This TCR beta chain came from a study of neurological immune-mediated disorders. General study results and limits: HTLV-1-associated myelopathy displayed the greatest TCR clonal expansion, and multiple sclerosis exhibited the smallest, lower than that of healthy controls.

The authors made cDNA by 5'RACE with 10-nucleotide random UMIs. TCRdb used MiXCR to reprocess the 5' RACE reads, holding one entry per CDR3 protein. The table records tens of thousands of distinct CDR3 sequences, less than 4.5% of them present only once. This clonotype was seen ten or more times. As yet, its antigen is unknown. Deletions cut 5 bases from V and 6 bases from J, with 13 bases between. The CDR3 is 14 residues long. Germline V gene sequence: CDR1 MDHEN, CDR2 SYDVKM. V usage is TRBV28 and J usage is TRBJ2-2; perhaps TRBD2 as D (6 bases). The receptor was derived from a young man with multiple sclerosis. The sequenced sample was PBMCs. The CDR3 sequence is CASSRLGMAGELFF. DNA of the CDR3: TGTGCCAGCAGTCGACTAGGGATGGCCGGGGAGCTGTTTTTT.